This TCR beta chain was captured by sequencing in a study of T cells in Graves' hyperthyroidism and ophthalmopathy. This clonotype was seen many times. The source material, RNA transcripts, was used to amplify TCR beta CDR3 regions. With the HTBI primer set, the TCR CDR3 went through a first round of RT-PCR. TCRdb reanalysed the multiplex PCR reads using MiXCR and keeps one entry per CDR3 protein. The sample has hundreds of thousands of distinct CDR3 sequences, 22% seen once. V was shortened by 2 bases and J by 6 bases, with 10 bases between the two germline ends. CDR1 is MDHEN and CDR2 is SYDVKM in the germline V gene. The CDR3 is 13 residues long.

The chain couples TRBV28 to TRBJ1-1; D not resolved. Sequenced material: blood. This TCR was sampled from a man between 25 and 39 years old with Graves' ophthalmopathy. CDR3 DNA sequence: TGTGCCAGCAGTTTAGAAGAGGCCGCTGAAGCTTTCTTT. Its protein is CASSLEEAAEAFF. The full variable domain, in which reference TRBV28 and TRBJ1-1 provide the parts outside the CDR3, is DVKVTQSSRYLVKRTGEKVFLECVQDMDHENMFWYRQDPGLGLRLIYFSYDVKMKEKGDIPEGYSVSREKKERFSLILESASTNQTSMYLCASSLEEAAEAFFGQGTRLTVV.